The 27 T cell receptor beta chains below were found in one sample sequenced in a study of shared clonotypes between healthy human individuals. Assay used: immunoSEQ multiplex PCR; TCRdb lists only in-frame clones, some missing. Of some 530,000 clones listed, more than 75% are singletons. The source material was PBMCs. Source of these receptors: a woman in her forties in good health. Some clones in this sample may be carry-over from other donors' samples.

On this clone: This CDR3 is also generated by other DNA sequences in the sample. The gene calls are TRBV20-1 and TRBJ2-3, with D unresolved. The germline gives CDR1 DFQATT, CDR2 SNEGSKA (reference sequence). With 1 base removed from V and 6 bases from J, the gap between germline ends came to 5 bases. This CDR3 is 11 amino acids long. The CDR3 nucleotides read TGCAGTGCTAGAGTGAGGGATACGCAGTATTTT. Protein: CSARVRDTQYF.

CDR3: CASSQIPGGGYTF. DNA of the CDR3: TGCGCCAGCAGCCAAATACCGGGCGGTGGCTACACCTTC. The chain joins TRBV4-3 to TRBJ1-2; D ambiguous. The V gene's germline CDR1 is LGHNA and CDR2 YSLEER. The ends were cut back, 2 bases at V and 7 bases at J, with 11 bases in the middle. The CDR3 spans 13 residues.

V and J are TRBV5-1 and TRBJ2-3; D is ambiguous. The CDR3 length is 17 residues. Germline CDR1 is SGHRS and CDR2 is YFSETQ. Trimming cost V 3 bases and J 2 bases, with 19 bases left between them. The CDR3, as DNA: TGCGCCAGCAGCTCCGCTAGGGCCGGATGGGTCACAGATACGCAGTATTTT. Translation gives CASSSARAGWVTDTQYF. The complete variable domain, with remaining parts taken from reference TRBV5-1 and TRBJ2-3, reads KAGVTQTPRYLIKTRGQQVTLSCSPISGHRSVSWYQQTPGQGLQFLFEYFSETQRNKGNFPGRFSGRQFSNSRSEMNVSTLELGDSALYLCASSSARAGWVTDTQYFGPGTRLTVL.

The chain uses TRBV5-8 and TRBJ2-7, with D possibly TRBD2 on 7 matching bases. CDR3 length: 16 amino acids. Per germline, CDR1 SGHTS and CDR2 YDEGEE. The V and J ends lost 4 bases and 3 bases respectively, with 20 bases between them. The CDR3 sequence: CASSRGGVATGYEQYF. The CDR3 DNA reads as TGTGCCAGCAGCAGGGGGGGCGTAGCGACAGGCTACGAGCAGTACTTC. Drawing the rest from reference TRBV5-8 and TRBJ2-7, the complete variable domain is EAGVTQSPTHLIKTRGQQATLRCSPISGHTSVYWYQQALGLGLQFLLWYDEGEERNRGNFPPRFSGRQFPNYSSELNVNALELEDSALYLCASSRGGVATGYEQYFGPGTRLTVT.

The chain combines TRBV6-6 with TRBJ2-5; possibly TRBD2 for D (5 bases). Trimming cost V 2 bases and J 3 bases, with 16 bases left between them. The CDR3 spans 16 residues. Germline values: CDR1 MNHNY, CDR2 SVGAGI (reference sequence). CDR3 nucleotide sequence: TGTGCCAGCAGTTACCGTCCCTCCCGGGGAAAAGAGACCCAGTACTTC. Translated: CASSYRPSRGKETQYF.

Comments on this clone: The CDR3 end shows no conserved phenylalanine or tryptophan, and so a read error is likely. The V and J genes are TRBV7-2 and TRBJ1-2; 8 nucleotides agree with TRBD1. Germline values: CDR1 SGHTA, CDR2 FQGNSA. J gave up 6 bases and V 5 bases, and 14 bases lay outside the gene matches. This CDR3 contains 16 residues. The DNA for the CDR3 is TGTGCCAGCAGCCCCGGAGGTAGCCAGGGGGCGAATGGCTACACCCTC. The encoded protein is CASSPGGSQGANGYTL.

The chain recombines TRBV2 with TRBJ2-1; 7 bases agree with TRBD2. CDR3 length: 15 amino acids. The V gene end was trimmed by 6 bases and the J gene end by 4 bases; junction bases not matched to a gene: 9. The germline gives CDR1 SNHLY, CDR2 FYNNEI. The CDR3 region has the DNA TGTGCCAGCAGCGCCCTAGCGGAGCCGTACAATGAGCAGTTCTTC. It encodes CASSALAEPYNEQFF.

On this clone itself: Other DNA sequences within the sample encode an identical CDR3. The chain joins TRBV28 to TRBJ2-3; 9 bases map to TRBD2. Per the germline V gene, CDR1 is MDHEN and CDR2 is SYDVKM. The CDR3 is 16 amino acids. Trimming removed 4 bases from V and 2 bases from J; junction bases left unmatched: 7. DNA of the CDR3: TGTGCCAGCAGTTCATCTAGCGGGACTTCCACAGATACGCAGTATTTT. Amino acids: CASSSSSGTSTDTQYF.

The CDR3 reads CAWRGDYYNEQFF. The CDR3 nucleotides read TGTGCCTGGAGGGGGGACTATTACAATGAGCAGTTCTTC. The J gene is TRBJ2-1, the V gene TRBV30, with 7 bases lining up with TRBD2. The CDR3 totals 13 residues. The V and J ends lost 3 bases and 4 bases, in that order; junction bases with no gene match: 3. Germline loops: CDR1 GTSNPN, CDR2 SVGIG (reference sequence).

The chain employs TRBV18 and TRBJ2-1, with D unresolved. CDR3 length: 15 amino acids. Deletions cut 0 bases from V and 5 bases from J, with 11 bases between. Germline lookup yields CDR1 KGHSH and CDR2 LQKENI. The CDR3 is CASSPPDGLNNEQFF. The CDR3 region has the DNA TGTGCCAGCTCACCACCGGACGGTCTTAACAATGAGCAGTTCTTC.

The gene calls are TRBV30 and TRBJ1-4; 9 nucleotides agree with TRBD1. V lost 5 bases and J lost 8; bases outside the gene matches: 15. In germline, CDR1 is GTSNPN, CDR2 SVGIG (reference sequence). The CDR3 extends over 16 amino acids. CDR3 protein: CAWGAPRRTGAEKLFF. DNA for the CDR3: TGTGCCTGGGGCGCCCCGAGGAGGACAGGGGCGGAAAAACTGTTTTTT.

The rearrangement links TRBV14 to TRBJ2-7; TRBD2 matches 9 bases. After removal of 6 bases from V and 1 base from J, the junction contained 7 bases not matched to a gene. The CDR3 contains 15 residues. The V gene's germline CDR1 is SGHDN and CDR2 FVKESK. CDR3 loop: CASSLTSGRSYEQYF. In DNA form, the CDR3 reads TGTGCCAGCAGTCTCACTAGCGGGCGATCCTACGAGCAGTACTTC.

This clone turned up a few times. A clone one base away is much larger, so this may be a read error. Other nucleotide sequences from this sample produce the same CDR3. J is TRBJ1-4 and V is TRBV30; D not certain. This CDR3 has 13 residues. The germline gives CDR1 GTSNPN, CDR2 SVGIG (reference sequence). CDR3 bases: TGTGCCTGGAGTGTACCGCGGGGTGAAAAACTGTTCTTT. Translating it yields CAWSVPRGEKLFF.

This chain links TRBV29-1 with TRBJ1-2, with a weak D call TRBD1 (5 bases). V lost 1 base and J 4 bases, leaving 10 bases between the germline ends. The CDR3 spans 13 residues. Germline V gives CDR1 SQVTM, CDR2 ANQGSEA. For the CDR3, the DNA is TGCAGCGTTGAAGGGCAGGGCCCCTATGGCTACACCTTC. Amino acids: CSVEGQGPYGYTF.

J is TRBJ1-1 and V is TRBV10-3; 8 bases agree with TRBD1. Germline V gene data show CDR1 as ENHRY and CDR2 as SYGVKD. The CDR3 covers 14 residues. Trimming at V came to 7 bases and at J to 0 bases, leaving 4 bases not matched to a gene. The CDR3 loop reads CAITEGQVNTEAFF. The CDR3 bases are TGTGCCATCACCGAGGGACAGGTGAACACTGAAGCTTTCTTT.

This chain connects TRBV7-3 to TRBJ2-3; weak D call: TRBD2 (5 bases). Germline assignment: CDR1 SGHTA and CDR2 FQGTGA. The CDR3 has 13 residues. Deletions cut 2 bases from V and 6 bases from J, with 9 bases between. In DNA form, the CDR3 reads TGTGCCAGCAGCTTAGGGAGTATTGATACGCAGTATTTT. Amino acid sequence: CASSLGSIDTQYF.

The V gene is TRBV5-1, the J gene TRBJ1-1, with TRBD1 as a possible D gene (5 bases). V lost 0 bases and J lost 0, with 12 bases in between. The CDR3 totals 16 residues. In germline, CDR1 is SGHRS, CDR2 YFSETQ. The CDR3 region is CASSLDGTFLNTEAFF. CDR3 DNA sequence: TGCGCCAGCAGCTTGGACGGGACCTTCTTGAACACTGAAGCTTTCTTT.

With respect to this clone: With a much larger clone just one base away, this may be a read error. The chain carries TRBV4-3 and TRBJ2-7; 7 nucleotides line up with TRBD2. V was clipped by 0 bases and J by 4 bases; unmatched bases: 6. The CDR3 extends over 15 amino acids. CDR1 is LGHNA, CDR2 YSLEER, per germline. CDR3 in DNA: TGCGCCAGCAGCCAAGAAGGTAGCGGGCCTTACGAGCAGTACTTC. Translated: CASSQEGSGPYEQYF.

The rearrangement joins TRBV6-4 to TRBJ2-2; a weak D match, TRBD2 (5 bases). The germline V and J ends were trimmed by 6 bases and 6 bases, with 14 bases remaining between them. This CDR3 contains 14 residues. The V gene's germline CDR1 is MRHNA and CDR2 SNTAGT. The CDR3 nucleotides read TGTGCCAGCAGGGGCGAACACGGGGCCGGGGAGCTGTTTTTT. It encodes CASRGEHGAGELFF.

The chain combines TRBV6-4 with TRBJ1-4; 9 positions match TRBD1. The length of the CDR3 is 15 residues. The J segment lost 2 bases and the V segment lost 6 bases, leaving 4 bases of the junction unmatched. Germline values: CDR1 MRHNA, CDR2 SNTAGT. For the CDR3, the DNA is TGTGCCAGCAGCGCTACAGGGGGCACTAATGAAAAACTGTTTTTT. It yields the protein CASSATGGTNEKLFF.

The gene calls are TRBV11-2 and TRBJ2-3; D not resolved. Trimming shortened V by 1 base and J by 0 bases, and 5 bases separated the two germline ends. Germline lookup yields CDR1 SGHAT and CDR2 FQNNGV. The length of the CDR3 is 14 residues. In DNA form, the CDR3 reads TGTGCCAGCAGCTTAGTTTCTAGCACAGATACGCAGTATTTT. Protein product: CASSLVSSTDTQYF.

This clone was seen a few times. The chain recombines TRBV7-3 with TRBJ2-1; no clear D. The germline V gene encodes CDR1 SGHTA and CDR2 FQGTGA. This CDR3 is built from 15 residues. The V end was cut by 4 bases, the J end by 4 bases, with 14 bases between. CDR3 amino acids: CASSSIRSIYNEQFF. The CDR3 DNA is TGTGCCAGCAGCTCCATTCGGTCAATATACAATGAGCAGTTCTTC.

This clone was counted a single time. The V call is TRBV5-5, the J call TRBJ1-1, with D perhaps TRBD1 (6 bases). The V and J ends lost 0 bases and 5 bases respectively, with 14 bases between them. The germline gives CDR1 SGHKS, CDR2 YYEKEE (reference sequence). The CDR3 loop spans 15 amino acids. The CDR3 DNA reads as TGTGCCAGCAGCTTGGTACAGGGTGGTGGAACTGAAGCTTTCTTT. Protein product: CASSLVQGGGTEAFF.

J is TRBJ2-5 and V is TRBV11-2; D is undetermined. The germline CDR1 and CDR2 sequences are SGHAT and FQNNGV. This CDR3 is 14 amino acids long. V was trimmed by 0 bases and J by 0 bases, leaving 5 bases between them. For the CDR3, the DNA is TGTGCCAGCAGCTTAGAAGGAAACCAAGAGACCCAGTACTTC. Its translation is CASSLEGNQETQYF.

The chain uses TRBV4-3 and TRBJ2-1; D might be TRBD1 (6 bases). The V end lost 4 bases, the J end lost 4 bases, and 14 bases lay between the germline ends. Germline CDR1 reads LGHNA; CDR2 reads YSLEER. This CDR3 comprises 15 residues. The CDR3: CASSPGDTGYNEQFF. The CDR3 DNA follows: TGCGCCAGCAGCCCAGGGGACACAGGGTACAATGAGCAGTTCTTC.

This clone was observed a few times. A much larger clone differs by one base, so this may be a read error. Other DNA sequences within the sample encode an identical CDR3. The CDR3 is CASSLTPGLERFF. In DNA, the CDR3 is TGTGCCAGCAGCTTAACCCCGGGACTAGAGCGGTTCTTC. The chain has TRBV7-3 and TRBJ2-1; 8 positions match TRBD2. This CDR3 has 13 residues. The germline CDR1 and CDR2 sequences are SGHTA and FQGTGA.

The gene calls are TRBV6-1 and TRBJ1-5; 10 bases are shared with TRBD1. The CDR3 is 15 residues long. The junction had 4 bases not matched to a gene; V was cut back by 6 bases and J by 2 bases. The germline gives CDR1 MNHNS, CDR2 SASEGT. CDR3 protein: CASSAGQGRNQPQHF. CDR3 nucleotides: TGTGCCAGCAGCGCGGGACAGGGGCGCAATCAGCCCCAGCATTTT.